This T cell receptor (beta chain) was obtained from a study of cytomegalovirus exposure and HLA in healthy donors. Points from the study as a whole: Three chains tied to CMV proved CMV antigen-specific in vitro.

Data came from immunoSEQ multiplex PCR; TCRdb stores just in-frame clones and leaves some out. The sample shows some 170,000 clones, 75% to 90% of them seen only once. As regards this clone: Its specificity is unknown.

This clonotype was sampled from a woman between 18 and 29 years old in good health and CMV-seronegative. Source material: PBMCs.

The CDR3 loop reads CASPWDREGINQPQHF. CDR3 bases: TGTGCCAGCCCCTGGGACAGGGAGGGGATCAACCAGCCCCAGCATTTT. The chain carries TRBV27 and TRBJ1-5, with TRBD1 matching 9 bases. V was clipped by 8 bases and J by 7 bases; unmatched bases: 15. The CDR3 loop spans 16 amino acids. Per the germline V gene, CDR1 is MNHEY and CDR2 is SMNVEV (reference sequence).